The TCR beta chain described here comes from a study of CD8+ T cells in alopecia areata (dated by TCRdb to between 2018 and 2020). Regarding the study in general: The treated patients took part in an open-label pilot trial in which moderate-to-severe alopecia areata was treated with oral tofacitinib at 5 to 10 mg twice daily. RNA was extracted with the PAXgene miRNA kit for fixed scalp, the miRNeasy kit for PBMCs, and the RNeasy kit for mouse skin. TCRbeta CDR3 regions were amplified by immunoSEQ multiplex PCR with 35 Vbeta forward and 13 Jbeta reverse primers. In humans, TCRbeta sequencing was performed on scalp tissue and on sorted CD4+ and CD8+ peripheral blood T cells from healthy controls and from patients with patchy or totalis/universalis alopecia areata. Clonality in the scalp was compared among normal scalp (n=4), patchy alopecia areata scalp (n=8), and alopecia totalis/universalis scalp (n=8). Disease severity in treated patients was measured with the SALT score, which quantifies the percentage of affected scalp surface area. The study used high-throughput TCRbeta sequencing to examine T cell clonal expansion in alopecia areata, in both the C3H/HeJ mouse model and human patients. Biopsies were taken from tofacitinib-treated patients at baseline and again at 4 and 24 weeks into treatment, and several of those patients also had a later scalp biopsy. Patients stayed on tofacitinib for 6 to 18 months and then had 6 months of follow-up off drug so that delayed response and recurrence could be assessed.

Regarding this clone: The antigen it binds to is not known. No much larger clone is present one base from it, and per-base qualities are unavailable.

The time point label for this specimen denotes: about 4 weeks on oral tofacitinib. In light of the paper, this sample's treatment or condition label describes: oral pan-JAK inhibitor, 5-10 mg twice daily. Peripheral blood and lesional scalp punch biopsies were obtained from patients with alopecia areata. PBMCs were isolated by density centrifugation and stained for CD3, CD4 and CD8, after which CD4+ and CD8+ T cells were sorted on a FACSAria. Receptor amplification or capture employed the immunoSEQ multiplex PCR assay. RNA was extracted from all samples and reverse transcribed into cDNA, which served as template for TCR sequencing. First-strand cDNA was synthesized using SuperScript III with a 2:1 mix of oligo-dT and random hexamers. Amplification bias was assessed with a synthetic immune receptor repertoire, and residual bias was removed computationally. In the source study's methods: Raw reads were preprocessed to remove errors, and CDR3 was defined by IMGT conventions from the conserved cysteine to phenylalanine. Clonality was computed by normalizing Shannon entropy by log2 of the number of productive unique TCRs and subtracting the result from 1. Whether scalp clones were CD4 or CD8 was inferred by matching scalp TCRbeta sequences against CD4 and CD8 repertoires sorted from blood. TCRdb provides this immuneACCESS table in a form limited to in-frame rearrangements. Some clones are lacking; in checked studies, under half of them reflect an unresolved V gene, and why the rest are absent is not known. The DNA gave D and trimming, while V, J and clone size come from that table. The table for this sample lists about 200,000 clones; about 64% of them were counted only once. The top ten constitute around 4.2% of the sample.

The germline ends are 6 bases apart after V is trimmed by 8 bases and J by 10 bases. The CDR3 starts with the cysteine, ends with the phenylalanine, and has 9 residues. Of all the DNA, just the CDR3 is kept, 27 bases in frame from base 1. The paper as a whole reports these results and caveats: With tofacitinib, both scalp clonality and the number of expanded CD8+ clones among the top 100 scalp clones went down significantly. Unlike mouse skin, which is dominated by gammadelta T cells, normal human skin has resident alphabeta T cells that are also sequenced, and this complicates analysis of the scalp TCR repertoire. Many expanded lesional clones persisted in scalp and blood during tofacitinib treatment, which may partly explain relapse after stopping treatment. Because the treated cohort was small and included a single nonresponder, larger studies are needed to assess links between baseline CD8+ expansion and response. Shared TCR sequences between patients were less evident than in mice, which may be partly attributable to HLA diversity in the patient population. Compared with normal scalp, lesional scalp had higher clonality and more expanded CD8+ clones, particularly in alopecia totalis/universalis, a pattern that suggests antigenic drive.

The source was CD4+ T cells sorted from blood, collected at week 4, from a patient treated with tofacitinib. The source of this sequence is a human donor with alopecia areata. The sequence links TRBV6-7 to TRBJ2-1; the D gene cannot be resolved reliably. TRBV6-7 counts as an open reading frame of uncertain function. The CDR3 is CASPREQFF. The DNA sequence is as follows: TGTGCCAGCCCGAGAGAGCAGTTCTTC.